This record looks at one T cell receptor (beta chain) sequence and its context. What it recognizes is unknown. Sequenced by immunoSEQ multiplex PCR; TCRdb stores in-frame clones only, minus some. Here the sample spans more than 75,000 clones, around 89% being singletons. The source of the sample is a study of T cell responses to AZD1222 COVID-19 vaccine. General study points: Nearly half of spike-specific TCRs reportedly go after variant regions that carry no mutations.

The source is an adult in good health. The sample in question was peripheral blood, obtained on day 0 of AZD1222 vaccination.

The CDR3 loop reads CAIRPTGENEKLFF. CDR3 in DNA: TGTGCCATCAGGCCGACAGGGGAAAATGAAAAACTGTTTTTT. The chain links TRBV10-3 to TRBJ1-4; 8 bases align to TRBD1. Trimming cost V 6 bases and J 5 bases; bases outside gene matches: 5. CDR1 and CDR2 (germline): ENHRY, SYGVKD. CDR3 length: 14 amino acids.